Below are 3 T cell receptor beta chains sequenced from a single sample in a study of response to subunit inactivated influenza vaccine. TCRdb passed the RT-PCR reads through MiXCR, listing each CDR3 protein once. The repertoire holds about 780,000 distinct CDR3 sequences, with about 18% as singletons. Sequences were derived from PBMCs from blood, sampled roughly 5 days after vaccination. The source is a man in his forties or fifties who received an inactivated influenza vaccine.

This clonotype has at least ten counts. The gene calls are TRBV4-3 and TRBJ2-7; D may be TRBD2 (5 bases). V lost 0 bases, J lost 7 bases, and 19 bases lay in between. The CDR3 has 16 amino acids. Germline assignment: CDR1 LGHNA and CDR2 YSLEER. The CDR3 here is CASSQDVGRRLGEQYF. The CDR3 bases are TGCGCCAGCAGCCAAGATGTAGGACGGAGGCTGGGAGAGCAGTACTTC.

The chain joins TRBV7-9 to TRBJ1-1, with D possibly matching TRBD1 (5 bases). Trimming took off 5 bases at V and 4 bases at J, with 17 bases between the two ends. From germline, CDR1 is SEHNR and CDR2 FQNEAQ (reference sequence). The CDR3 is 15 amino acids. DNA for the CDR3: TGTGCCAGCAGCCCTGAGCGGGGCGGGTTCACTGAAGCTTTCTTT. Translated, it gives CASSPERGGFTEAFF.

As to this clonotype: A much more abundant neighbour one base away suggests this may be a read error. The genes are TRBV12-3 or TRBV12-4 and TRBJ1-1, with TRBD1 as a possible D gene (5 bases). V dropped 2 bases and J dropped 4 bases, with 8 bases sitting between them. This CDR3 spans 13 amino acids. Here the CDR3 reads CASSLQGITEAFF. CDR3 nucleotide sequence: TGTGCCAGCAGTTTACAGGGTATCACTGAAGCTTTCTTT.